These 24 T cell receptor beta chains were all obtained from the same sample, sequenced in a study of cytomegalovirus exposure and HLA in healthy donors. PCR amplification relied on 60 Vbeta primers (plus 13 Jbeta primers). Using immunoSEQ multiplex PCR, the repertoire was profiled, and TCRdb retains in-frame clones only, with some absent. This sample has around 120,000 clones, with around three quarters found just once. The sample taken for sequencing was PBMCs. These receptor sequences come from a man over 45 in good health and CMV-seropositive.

CDR3 sequence reads: CASSLGGGANTEAFF. CDR3 coding DNA: TGCGCCAGCAGCTTGGGAGGGGGGGCTAACACTGAAGCTTTCTTT. The chain is built from TRBV5-1 and TRBJ1-1; a possible D gene is TRBD1 (6 bases). This CDR3 region has 15 residues. Trimming shortened V by 0 bases and J by 2 bases, and 11 bases separated the two germline ends. Germline values: CDR1 SGHRS, CDR2 YFSETQ.

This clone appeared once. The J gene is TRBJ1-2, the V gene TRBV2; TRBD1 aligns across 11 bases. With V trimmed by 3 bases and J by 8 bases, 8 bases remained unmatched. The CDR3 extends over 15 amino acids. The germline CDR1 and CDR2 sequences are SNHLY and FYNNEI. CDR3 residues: CASSDGGQGARGYTF. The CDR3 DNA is TGTGCCAGCAGTGACGGAGGACAGGGGGCAAGAGGCTACACCTTC.

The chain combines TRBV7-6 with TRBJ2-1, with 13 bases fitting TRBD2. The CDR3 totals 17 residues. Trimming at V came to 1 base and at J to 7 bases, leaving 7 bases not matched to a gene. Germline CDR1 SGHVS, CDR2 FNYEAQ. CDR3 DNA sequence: TGTGCCAGCAGCTTAGTCTCCACTAGCGGGGGGGGGAATGAGCAGTTCTTC. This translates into CASSLVSTSGGGNEQFF.

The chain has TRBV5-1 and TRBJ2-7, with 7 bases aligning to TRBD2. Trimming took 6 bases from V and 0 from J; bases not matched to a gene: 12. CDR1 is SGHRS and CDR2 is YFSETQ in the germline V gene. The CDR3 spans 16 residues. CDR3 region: CASKWESGVSSYEQYF. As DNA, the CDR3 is TGCGCCAGCAAGTGGGAAAGCGGGGTGAGCTCCTACGAGCAGTACTTC.

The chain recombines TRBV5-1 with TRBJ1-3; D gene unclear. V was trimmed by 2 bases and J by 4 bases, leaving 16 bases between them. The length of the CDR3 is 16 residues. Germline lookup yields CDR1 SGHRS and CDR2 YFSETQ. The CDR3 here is CASSFAPSDSGNTIYF. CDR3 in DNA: TGCGCCAGCAGCTTCGCCCCATCAGATTCAGGAAACACCATATATTTT.

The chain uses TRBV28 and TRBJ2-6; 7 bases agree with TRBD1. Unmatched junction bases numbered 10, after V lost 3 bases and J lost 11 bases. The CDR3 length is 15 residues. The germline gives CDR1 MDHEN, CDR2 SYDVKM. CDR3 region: CASSFRTGSGHVLTF. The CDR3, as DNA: TGTGCCAGCAGTTTTAGGACAGGAAGTGGTCACGTCCTGACTTTC.

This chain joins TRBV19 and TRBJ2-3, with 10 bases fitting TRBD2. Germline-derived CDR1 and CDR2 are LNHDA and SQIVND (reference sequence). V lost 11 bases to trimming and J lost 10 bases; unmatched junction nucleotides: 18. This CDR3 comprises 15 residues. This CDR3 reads CASKVQLAGAHPQYF. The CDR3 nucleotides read TGTGCCTCCAAAGTCCAGCTAGCGGGGGCCCACCCGCAGTATTTT.

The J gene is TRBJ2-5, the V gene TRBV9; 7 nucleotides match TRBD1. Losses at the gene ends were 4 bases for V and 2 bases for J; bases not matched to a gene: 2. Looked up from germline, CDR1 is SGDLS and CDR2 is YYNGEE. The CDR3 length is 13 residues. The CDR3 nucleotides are TGTGCCAGCAGCTCGGGACAGCAAGAGACCCAGTACTTC. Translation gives CASSSGQQETQYF.

CDR3 amino acids: CASSYSGHLNTEAFF. DNA for the CDR3: TGTGCCAGCAGTTACTCGGGACACCTGAACACTGAAGCTTTCTTT. This sequence joins TRBV6-5 and TRBJ1-1; perhaps TRBD1 as D (6 bases). Germline V gene data show CDR1 as MNHEY and CDR2 as SVGAGI. V was shortened by 0 bases and J by 0 bases, with 8 bases between the two germline ends. This CDR3 has 15 amino acids.

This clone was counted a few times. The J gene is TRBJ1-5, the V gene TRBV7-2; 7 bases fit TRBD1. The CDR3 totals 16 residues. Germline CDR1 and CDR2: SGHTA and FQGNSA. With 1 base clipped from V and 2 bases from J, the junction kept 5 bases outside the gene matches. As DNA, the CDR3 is TGTGCCAGCAGCTTAGAGGACAGGACGGGCAATCAGCCCCAGCATTTT. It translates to CASSLEDRTGNQPQHF.

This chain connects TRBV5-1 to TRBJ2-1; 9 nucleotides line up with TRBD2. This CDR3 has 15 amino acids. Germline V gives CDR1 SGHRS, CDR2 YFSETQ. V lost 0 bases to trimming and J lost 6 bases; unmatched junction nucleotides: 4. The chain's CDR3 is CASSLGLAGANEQFF. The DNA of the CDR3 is TGCGCCAGCAGCTTGGGATTAGCGGGAGCCAATGAGCAGTTCTTC.

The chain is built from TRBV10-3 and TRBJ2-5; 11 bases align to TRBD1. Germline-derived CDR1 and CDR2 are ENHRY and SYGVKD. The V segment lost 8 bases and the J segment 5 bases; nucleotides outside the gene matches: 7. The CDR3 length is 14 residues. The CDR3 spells CAISGTGGFETQYF. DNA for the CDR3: TGTGCCATCTCCGGGACAGGGGGTTTTGAGACCCAGTACTTC.

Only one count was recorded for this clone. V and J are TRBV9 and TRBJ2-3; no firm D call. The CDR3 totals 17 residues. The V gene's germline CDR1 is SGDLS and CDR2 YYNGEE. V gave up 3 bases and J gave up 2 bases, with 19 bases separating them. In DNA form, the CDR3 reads TGTGCCAGCAGCGCCCTAGTTCTCCCCACCTACACAGATACGCAGTATTTT. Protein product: CASSALVLPTYTDTQYF.

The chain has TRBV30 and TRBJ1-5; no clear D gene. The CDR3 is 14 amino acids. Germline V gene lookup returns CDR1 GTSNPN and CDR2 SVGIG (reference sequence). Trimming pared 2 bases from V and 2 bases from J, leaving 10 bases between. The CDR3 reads CAWSLWGGNQPQHF. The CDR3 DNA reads TGTGCCTGGAGTCTGTGGGGAGGCAATCAGCCCCAGCATTTT.

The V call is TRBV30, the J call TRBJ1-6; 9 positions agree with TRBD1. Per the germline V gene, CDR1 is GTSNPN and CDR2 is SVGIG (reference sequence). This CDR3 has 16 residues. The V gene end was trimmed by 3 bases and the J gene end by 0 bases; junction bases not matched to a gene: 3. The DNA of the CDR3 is TGTGCCTGGAGCCCGACAGGGGGCTCCTATAATTCACCCCTCCACTTT. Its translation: CAWSPTGGSYNSPLHF.

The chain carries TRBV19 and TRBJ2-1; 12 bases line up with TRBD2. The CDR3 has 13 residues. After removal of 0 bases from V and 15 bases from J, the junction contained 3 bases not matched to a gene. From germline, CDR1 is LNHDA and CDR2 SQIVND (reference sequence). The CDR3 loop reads CASSIELAGGPFF. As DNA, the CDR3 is TGTGCCAGTAGTATAGAACTAGCGGGAGGACCGTTCTTC.

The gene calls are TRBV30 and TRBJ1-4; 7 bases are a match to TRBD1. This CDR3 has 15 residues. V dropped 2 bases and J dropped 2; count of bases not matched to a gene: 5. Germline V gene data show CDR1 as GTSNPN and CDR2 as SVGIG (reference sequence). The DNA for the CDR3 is TGTGCCTGGAGTCTCTCGACAGGGACTAATGAAAAACTGTTTTTT. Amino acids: CAWSLSTGTNEKLFF.

CDR3 amino acids: CASFPAGGGETQYF. DNA for the CDR3: TGTGCCAGCTTCCCTGCGGGAGGAGGAGAGACCCAGTACTTC. The chain links TRBV2 to TRBJ2-5; 8 nucleotides match TRBD2. V dropped 8 bases and J dropped 4; count of bases not matched to a gene: 9. The CDR3 is 14 residues long. Looked up from germline, CDR1 is SNHLY and CDR2 is FYNNEI.

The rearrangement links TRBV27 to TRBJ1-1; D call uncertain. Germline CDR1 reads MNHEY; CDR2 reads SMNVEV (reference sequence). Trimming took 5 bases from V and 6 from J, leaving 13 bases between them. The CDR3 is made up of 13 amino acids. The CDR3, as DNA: TGTGCCAGCAGTCCAGGCGGGGTAGCTGAAGCTTTCTTT. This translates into CASSPGGVAEAFF.

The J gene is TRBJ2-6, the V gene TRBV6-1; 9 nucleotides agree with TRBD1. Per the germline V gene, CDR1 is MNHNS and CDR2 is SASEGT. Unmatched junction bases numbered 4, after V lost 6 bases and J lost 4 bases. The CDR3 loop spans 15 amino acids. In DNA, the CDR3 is TGTGCCAGCAGGGGGACAGGGTCCGGGGCCAACGTCCTGACTTTC. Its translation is CASRGTGSGANVLTF.

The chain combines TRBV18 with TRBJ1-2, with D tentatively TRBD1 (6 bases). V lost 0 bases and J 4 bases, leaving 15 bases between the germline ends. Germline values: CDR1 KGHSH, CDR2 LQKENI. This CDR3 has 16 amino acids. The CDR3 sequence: CASSPPQQGGSYGYTF. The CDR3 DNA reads TGTGCCAGCTCACCACCGCAACAGGGCGGTAGCTATGGCTACACCTTC.

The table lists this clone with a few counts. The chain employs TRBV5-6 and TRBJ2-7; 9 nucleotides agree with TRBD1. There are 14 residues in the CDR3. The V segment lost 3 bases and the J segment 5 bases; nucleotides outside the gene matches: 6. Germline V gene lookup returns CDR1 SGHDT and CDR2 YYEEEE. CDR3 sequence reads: CASSSGDRVNEQYF. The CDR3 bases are TGTGCCAGCAGCTCCGGGGACAGGGTCAACGAGCAGTACTTC.

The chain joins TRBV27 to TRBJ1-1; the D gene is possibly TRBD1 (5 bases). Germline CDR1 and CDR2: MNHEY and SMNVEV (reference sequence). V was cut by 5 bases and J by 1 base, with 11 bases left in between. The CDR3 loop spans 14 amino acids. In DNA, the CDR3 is TGTGCCAGCAGTATTCTTGACAGGAACACTGAAGCTTTCTTT. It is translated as CASSILDRNTEAFF.

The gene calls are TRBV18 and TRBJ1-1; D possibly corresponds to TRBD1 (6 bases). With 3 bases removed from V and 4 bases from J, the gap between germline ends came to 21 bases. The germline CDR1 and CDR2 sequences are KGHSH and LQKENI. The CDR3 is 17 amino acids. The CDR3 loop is CASSPGEGGVMSTEAFF. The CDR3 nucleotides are TGTGCCAGCTCACCGGGCGAGGGGGGGGTGATGAGCACTGAAGCTTTCTTT.